Each of the 5 T cell receptor beta chains below was sequenced from the same sample in a study of blood T cell repertoires in COVID-19. The method was immunoSEQ multiplex PCR; TCRdb's version includes in-frame clones alone and lacks a portion of them. The profile covers around 390,000 clones, with 87% appearing a single time and 10% taken by the ten largest. The sample was PBMCs or T cells enriched from blood (not recorded which). Source of these receptors: a woman aged 50 to 60 who had recovered from COVID-19.

V and J are TRBV27 and TRBJ2-1, with TRBD2 matching over 14 bases. Losses at the gene ends were 4 bases for V and 4 bases for J; bases not matched to a gene: 6. This CDR3 contains 17 residues. Germline V gene sequence: CDR1 MNHEY, CDR2 SMNVEV (reference sequence). The DNA for the CDR3 is TGTGCCAGCAGTTCGGGACTAGCGGGGGCCGGGTACAATGAGCAGTTCTTC. As protein: CASSSGLAGAGYNEQFF.

The J gene is TRBJ1-4, the V gene TRBV23-1; the match to TRBD1 covers 11 bases. TRBV23-1 is annotated as an ORF whose role is uncertain. J was trimmed by 4 bases and V by 8 bases; bases with no gene match: 12. This CDR3 contains 17 residues. CDR3 DNA: TGCGCCAGCCCCCGGGACAGGGGGAATGGGGGTAATGAAAAACTGTTTTTT. It is translated as CASPRDRGNGGNEKLFF.

The rearrangement uses TRBV3-1 (or the pseudogene TRBV3-2) and TRBJ1-4; 9 nucleotides align to TRBD1. CDR1 LGHDT and CDR2 YNNKEL come from the germline V gene (reference sequence). The CDR3 totals 14 residues. After removal of 7 bases from V and 6 bases from J, the junction contained 6 bases not matched to a gene. For the CDR3, the DNA is TGTGCCAGCACTTTCACAGGGGGCGATGAAAAACTGTTTTTT. Amino acids: CASTFTGGDEKLFF.

The chain is built from TRBV25-1 and TRBJ1-1; possibly TRBD1 for D (5 bases). Trimming took 1 base from V and 3 from J, leaving 12 bases between them. There are 15 residues in the CDR3. Per the germline V gene, CDR1 is MGHDK and CDR2 is SYGVNS. CDR3: CASSEWAGGDTEAFF. In DNA form, the CDR3 reads TGTGCCAGCAGTGAATGGGCCGGGGGGGACACTGAAGCTTTCTTT.

The chain joins TRBV6-6 to TRBJ2-7, with D tentatively TRBD1 (6 bases). V was cut by 7 bases and J by 4 bases, with 17 bases left in between. The CDR3 runs 14 residues. Germline V gives CDR1 MNHNY, CDR2 SVGAGI (reference sequence). As DNA, the CDR3 is TGTGCCAGCACCGCTGGGGGCAGGGGTTACGAGCAGTACTTC. Its protein is CASTAGGRGYEQYF.